This TCR beta chain was documented in a study of cytomegalovirus exposure and HLA in healthy donors. PCR was performed using 60 Vbeta and 13 Jbeta primers. Assay used: immunoSEQ multiplex PCR; TCRdb lists only in-frame clones, some missing. This sample carries 300,000 or so clones, approximately 85% of them seen once, and the ten largest clones take 1.5% to 2.5%. V shed 6 bases and J 1 base; nucleotides not matched to a gene: 9. CDR1 MDHEN and CDR2 SYDVKM come from the germline V gene. This CDR3 has 16 amino acids. The chain has TRBV28 and TRBJ1-5; 7 nucleotides agree with TRBD1. Material for sequencing was PBMCs. The origin of this receptor is a middle-aged woman in good health and CMV-seropositive. CDR3 residues: CASRLGGTPSNQPQHF. In nucleotides, the CDR3 is TGTGCCAGCAGGCTAGGGGGCACTCCCAGCAATCAGCCCCAGCATTTT.